This T cell receptor (beta chain) was sequenced for a study of blood T cell repertoires in COVID-19. This CDR3 spans 16 amino acids. J lost 4 bases, V lost 8 bases, and 16 bases had no gene match. Germline values: CDR1 WNHNN, CDR2 SYGVQD (reference sequence). Clones were read by immunoSEQ multiplex PCR, and TCRdb kept only the in-frame ones, dropping some. Here the sample spans some 150,000 clones, roughly 87% being singletons. This clonotype originated in a woman aged 55-75 years who had recovered from COVID-19. Sequenced sample: peripheral blood. The rearrangement uses TRBV10-1 and TRBJ1-2; 7 bases align to TRBD1. CDR3 sequence: CASGGEGAQRSYGYTF. CDR3 nucleotides: TGCGCCAGCGGTGGAGAGGGGGCTCAAAGATCCTATGGCTACACCTTC.